The rows below give T cell receptor beta chains drawn from one sample of a study of T cells in Graves' hyperthyroidism and ophthalmopathy. In TCRdb, the multiplex PCR reads were re-called with MiXCR into one record per CDR3 protein. The repertoire holds approximately 610,000 distinct CDR3 sequences, with around 15% as singletons. Source material: blood. Source of these receptors: a woman aged 18-30 years with Graves' hyperthyroidism. The CDR3 runs from the conserved cysteine through the conserved F or W. A D gene is named only where the DNA matches it firmly. Clone size is not always given. Where it is, it says once, few, many or a class for expanded clones.

v_call	clone_size	d_call	j_call	cdr3_nt	cdr3_aa
TRBV28	.	TRBD2	TRBJ2-1	TGTGCCAGCAGCCCCGGCTGGGCGGGAGTTATTGAGCAGTTCTTC	CASSPGWAGVIEQFF
TRBV7-9	few	.	TRBJ2-7	TGTGCCAGCAGCGATCTGGCGGGCGAGCAGTACTTC	CASSDLAGEQYF
TRBV20-1	.	.	TRBJ2-3	TGCAGTGCTAGTTCCAGCAATAGGGCCACAGATACGCAGTATTTT	CSASSSNRATDTQYF
TRBV11-2	.	.	TRBJ2-2	TGTGCCAGCACCCCGTGGGAATCCACCGGGGAGCTGTTTTTT	CASTPWESTGELFF
TRBV7-2	few	.	TRBJ2-7	TGTGCCAGCAGCGGTCGGTACGCGGAGGCCGAGCAGTACTTC	CASSGRYAEAEQYF
TRBV4-3	.	.	TRBJ1-6	TGCGCCAGCAGCCAGTACATTACAGGGTCTACTTTCGCCTCCTATAATTCACCCCTCCACTTT	CASSQYITGSTFASYNSPLHF
TRBV20-1	few	TRBD2	TRBJ2-1	TGCAGTGCTCCCGATCTAGCGGGAGTTCGGGATGAGCAGTTCTTC	CSAPDLAGVRDEQFF
TRBV2	few	.	TRBJ1-1	TGTGCCAGCAGTGATTTGGGGGGAACTGAAGCTTTCTTT	CASSDLGGTEAFF
TRBV6-6	many	.	TRBJ2-7	TGTGCCAGCAGTTACTCCCGGGACCCCTCCTACGAGCAGTACTTC	CASSYSRDPSYEQYF
TRBV7-2	many	.	TRBJ2-3	TGTGCCAGCAGCTTAGTGGTAGATACGCAGTATTTT	CASSLVVDTQYF
TRBV14	few	TRBD1	TRBJ1-1	TGTGCCAGCAGCCACCTGACAGGGCGGTTGTCTGAAGCTTTCTTT	CASSHLTGRLSEAFF
TRBV10-3	few	.	TRBJ2-5	TGTGCCACCGGAGGGGGGGGGTCCAACCAAGAGACCCAGTACTTC	CATGGGGSNQETQYF
TRBV11-2	many	.	TRBJ2-5	TGTGCCAGCAGCTTAGAGTGGGGGCCGGAGACCCAGTACTTC	CASSLEWGPETQYF
TRBV10-3	many	TRBD1	TRBJ2-5	TGTGCCATCAAAGGGACAGGGGGCTTGGAGACCCAGTACTTC	CAIKGTGGLETQYF
TRBV5-5	many	.	TRBJ1-4	TGTGCCAGCAGCTTTGCAGGAGGGAACGAAAAACTGTTTTTT	CASSFAGGNEKLFF
TRBV15	.	TRBD1	TRBJ2-5	TGTGCCACCAGCAGAGGGGACAGAGGGGCATCCAAAGAGACCCAGTACTTC	CATSRGDRGASKETQYF
TRBV3-1	few	TRBD1	TRBJ1-2	TGTGCCAGCAGCCCGCAGGGGGCCGCAGGCTACACCTTC	CASSPQGAAGYTF
TRBV5-8	.	.	TRBJ2-7	TGTGCCAGCAGCTTTGGGCGCATCCCCGACGAGCAGTACTTC	CASSFGRIPDEQYF
TRBV5-4	few	TRBD2	TRBJ2-7	TGTGCCAGCAGCTTGGAACTAGCGGGACCCTACGAGCAGTACTTC	CASSLELAGPYEQYF
TRBV7-9	.	.	TRBJ2-5	TGTGCCAGCAGCTTAGGGTCGCTAGGCCCTCAAGAGATCCAGTACTTC	CASSLGSLGPQEIQYF
TRBV20-1	many	TRBD2	TRBJ2-1	TGCAGTGCTAGTGCGGGACTACTCTATGAGCAGTTCTTC	CSASAGLLYEQFF
TRBV20-1	many	.	TRBJ2-7	TGCAGTGCCGCCGCAGCGACTGGCTACGAGCAGTACTTC	CSAAAATGYEQYF
TRBV28	few	.	TRBJ2-1	TGTGCCGGCAGTTTCCTTGGTAGCGGAAAGTACAATGAGCAGTTCTTC	CAGSFLGSGKYNEQFF
TRBV28	many	TRBD2	TRBJ2-7	TGTGCCAGCAGTTTGCGACTAGCGGCTTACTACGAGCAGTACTTC	CASSLRLAAYYEQYF
TRBV24-1	many	.	TRBJ1-1	TGTGCCACCAGTGATTTGCAAAGTCGAGGGGACCACACTGAAGCTTTCTTT	CATSDLQSRGDHTEAFF
TRBV7-2	many	.	TRBJ1-5	TGTGCCAGCAGCTTCCCAGATATGCCCCAGCATTTT	CASSFPDMPQHF
TRBV20-1	once	TRBD1	TRBJ1-5	TGCAGTGCTAGAGCCGGGGACAGGGATTCTCAGCCCCAGCATTTT	CSARAGDRDSQPQHF
TRBV28	many	TRBD1	TRBJ1-5	TGTGCCAGCAGGGGACAGGGGCCCGGTGGGCCCCAGCATTTT	CASRGQGPGGPQHF
TRBV12-3/TRBV12-4	.	.	TRBJ2-2	TGTGCCAGCAGCTTCCGGGACACCGGGGAGCTGTTTTTT	CASSFRDTGELFF
TRBV5-1	many	.	TRBJ2-1	TGCGCCAGCAGCTTGGCCTTGGAACTGGCCTACAATGAGCAGTTCTTC	CASSLALELAYNEQFF
TRBV5-1	.	.	TRBJ2-4	TGCGCCAGCAGCCCCCGGGTGGCTCAAAACATTCAGTACTTC	CASSPRVAQNIQYF
TRBV18	few	.	TRBJ1-2	TGTGCCAGCTCACCAGACAGGCTACTTAACTATGGCTACACCTTC	CASSPDRLLNYGYTF
TRBV19	few	.	TRBJ1-1	TGTGCCAGTCTAACAGGGAGTGGAACTGAAGCTTTCTTT	CASLTGSGTEAFF
TRBV29-1	.	.	TRBJ1-1	TGCAGCGTTTCCGGTATGAACACTGAAGCTTTCTTT	CSVSGMNTEAFF
TRBV5-1	many	.	TRBJ1-1	TGTGCCAGCAGCTTGGAAATGAACACTGAAGCTTTCTTT	CASSLEMNTEAFF
TRBV3-1	many	.	TRBJ1-2	TGTGCCAGCAGCCAAGGACTTTGGAATGGCTACACCTTC	CASSQGLWNGYTF